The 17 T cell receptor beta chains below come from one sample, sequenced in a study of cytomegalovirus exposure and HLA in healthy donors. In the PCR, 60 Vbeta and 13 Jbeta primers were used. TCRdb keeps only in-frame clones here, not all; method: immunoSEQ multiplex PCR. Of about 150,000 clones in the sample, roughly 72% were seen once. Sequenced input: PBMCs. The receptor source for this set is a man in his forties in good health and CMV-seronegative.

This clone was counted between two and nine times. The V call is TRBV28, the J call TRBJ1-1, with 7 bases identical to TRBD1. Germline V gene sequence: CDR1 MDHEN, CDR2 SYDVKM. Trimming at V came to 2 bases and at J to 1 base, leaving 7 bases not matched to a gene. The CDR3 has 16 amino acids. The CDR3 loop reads CASSLRRQGWNTEAFF. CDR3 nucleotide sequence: TGTGCCAGCAGTTTACGCAGACAGGGTTGGAACACTGAAGCTTTCTTT.

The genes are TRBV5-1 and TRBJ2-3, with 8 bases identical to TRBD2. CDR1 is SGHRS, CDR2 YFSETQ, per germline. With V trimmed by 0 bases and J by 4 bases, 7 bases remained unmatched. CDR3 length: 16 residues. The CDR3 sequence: CASSLGSGRGADTQYF. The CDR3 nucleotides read TGCGCCAGCAGCTTGGGGAGCGGGAGAGGGGCAGATACGCAGTATTTT. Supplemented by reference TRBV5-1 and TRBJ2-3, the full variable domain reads KAGVTQTPRYLIKTRGQQVTLSCSPISGHRSVSWYQQTPGQGLQFLFEYFSETQRNKGNFPGRFSGRQFSNSRSEMNVSTLELGDSALYLCASSLGSGRGADTQYFGPGTRLTVL.

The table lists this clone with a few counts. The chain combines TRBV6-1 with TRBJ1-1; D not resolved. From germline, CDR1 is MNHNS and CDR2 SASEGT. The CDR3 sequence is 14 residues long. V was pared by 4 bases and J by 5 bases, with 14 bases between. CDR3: CASSAFEGRTEAFF. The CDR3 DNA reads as TGTGCCAGCAGTGCTTTCGAGGGTCGGACTGAAGCTTTCTTT.

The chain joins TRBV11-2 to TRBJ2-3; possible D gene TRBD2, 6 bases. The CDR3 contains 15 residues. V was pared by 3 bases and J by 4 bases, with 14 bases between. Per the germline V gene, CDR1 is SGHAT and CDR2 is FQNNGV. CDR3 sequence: CASSLDGRWSDTQYF. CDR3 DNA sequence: TGTGCCAGCAGCTTGGACGGGAGATGGTCAGATACGCAGTATTTT.

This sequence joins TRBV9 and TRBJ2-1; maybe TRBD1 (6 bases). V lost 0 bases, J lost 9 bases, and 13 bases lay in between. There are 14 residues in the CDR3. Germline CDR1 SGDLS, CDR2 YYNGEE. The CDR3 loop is CASSVAQGPTEQFF. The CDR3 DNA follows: TGTGCCAGCAGCGTAGCCCAGGGGCCAACTGAGCAGTTCTTC.

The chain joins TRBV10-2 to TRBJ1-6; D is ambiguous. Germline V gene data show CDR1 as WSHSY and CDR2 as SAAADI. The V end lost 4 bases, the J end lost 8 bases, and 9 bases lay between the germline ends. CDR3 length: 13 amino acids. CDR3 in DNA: TGCGCCAGCAGTGGAGACGGGGATTCACCCCTCCACTTT. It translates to CASSGDGDSPLHF.

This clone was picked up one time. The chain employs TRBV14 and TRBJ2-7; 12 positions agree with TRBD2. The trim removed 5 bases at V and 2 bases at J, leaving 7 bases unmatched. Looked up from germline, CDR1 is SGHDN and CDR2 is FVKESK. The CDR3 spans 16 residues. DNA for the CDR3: TGTGCCAGCAGCGCTAGCGGGAGGGCCTTGACCTACGAGCAGTACTTC. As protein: CASSASGRALTYEQYF.

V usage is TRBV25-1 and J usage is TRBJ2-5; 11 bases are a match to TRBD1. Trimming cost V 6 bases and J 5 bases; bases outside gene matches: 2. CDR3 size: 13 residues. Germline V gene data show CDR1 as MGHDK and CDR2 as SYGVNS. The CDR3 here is CASRDRGRETQYF. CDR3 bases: TGTGCCAGCAGGGACAGGGGGCGGGAGACCCAGTACTTC. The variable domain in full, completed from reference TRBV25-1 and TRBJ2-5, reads EADIYQTPRYLVIGTGKKITLECSQTMGHDKMYWYQQDPGMELHLIHYSYGVNSTEKGDLSSESTVSRIRTEHFPLTLESARPSHTSQYLCASRDRGRETQYFGPGTRLLVL.

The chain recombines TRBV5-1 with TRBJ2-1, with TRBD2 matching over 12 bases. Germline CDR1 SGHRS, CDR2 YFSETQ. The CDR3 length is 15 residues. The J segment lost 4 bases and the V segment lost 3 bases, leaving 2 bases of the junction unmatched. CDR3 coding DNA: TGCGCCAGCAGCTCCGGGACTAGCGGGTACAATGAGCAGTTCTTC. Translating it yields CASSSGTSGYNEQFF.

CDR3 bases: TGTGCCAGCAGCTCCGGCAGTTGGGACAGATCAACCGGGGAGCTGTTTTTT. Protein product: CASSSGSWDRSTGELFF. The chain employs TRBV11-1 and TRBJ2-2; TRBD1 matches 7 bases. Trimming took 4 bases from V and 5 from J; bases not matched to a gene: 13. CDR1 is SGHAT, CDR2 FQDESV, per germline (reference sequence). The CDR3 runs to 17 residues.

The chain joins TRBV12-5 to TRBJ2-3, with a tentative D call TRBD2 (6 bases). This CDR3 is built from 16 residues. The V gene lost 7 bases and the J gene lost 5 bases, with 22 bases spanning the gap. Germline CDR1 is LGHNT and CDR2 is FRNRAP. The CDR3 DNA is TGTGCTAGTGTCACCCCGGAGGGGTCAGATGTAGATACGCAGTATTTT. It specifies CASVTPEGSDVDTQYF.

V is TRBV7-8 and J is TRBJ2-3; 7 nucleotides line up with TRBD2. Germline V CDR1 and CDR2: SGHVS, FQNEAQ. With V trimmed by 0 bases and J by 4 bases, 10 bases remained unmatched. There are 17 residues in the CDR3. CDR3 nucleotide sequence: TGTGCCAGCAGCTTAGCGGGGAGGGCCTTTGTGGCAGATACGCAGTATTTT. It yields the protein CASSLAGRAFVADTQYF. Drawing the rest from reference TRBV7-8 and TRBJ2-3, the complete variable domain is GAGVSQSPRYKVAKRGQDVALRCDPISGHVSLFWYQQALGQGPEFLTYFQNEAQLDKSGLPSDRFFAERPEGSVSTLKIQRTQQEDSAVYLCASSLAGRAFVADTQYFGPGTRLTVL.

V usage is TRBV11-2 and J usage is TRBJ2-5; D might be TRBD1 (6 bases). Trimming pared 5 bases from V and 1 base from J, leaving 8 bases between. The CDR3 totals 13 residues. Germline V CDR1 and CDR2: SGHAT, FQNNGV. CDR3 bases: TGTGCCAGCAGCAGACAGGTCCAAGAGACCCAGTACTTC. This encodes CASSRQVQETQYF.

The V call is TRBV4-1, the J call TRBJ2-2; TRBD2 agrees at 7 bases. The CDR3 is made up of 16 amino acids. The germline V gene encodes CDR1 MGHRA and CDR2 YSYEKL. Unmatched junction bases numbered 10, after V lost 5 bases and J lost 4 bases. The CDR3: CASSNLAGDRTGELFF. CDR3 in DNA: TGCGCCAGCAGCAACTTGGCGGGAGACCGCACCGGGGAGCTGTTTTTT.

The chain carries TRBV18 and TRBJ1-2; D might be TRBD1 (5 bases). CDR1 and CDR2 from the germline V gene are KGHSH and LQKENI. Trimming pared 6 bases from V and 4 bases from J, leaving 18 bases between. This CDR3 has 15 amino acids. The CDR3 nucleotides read TGTGCCAGCTCTCGTGACTCGGGGGAGTTCTATGGCTACACCTTC. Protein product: CASSRDSGEFYGYTF.

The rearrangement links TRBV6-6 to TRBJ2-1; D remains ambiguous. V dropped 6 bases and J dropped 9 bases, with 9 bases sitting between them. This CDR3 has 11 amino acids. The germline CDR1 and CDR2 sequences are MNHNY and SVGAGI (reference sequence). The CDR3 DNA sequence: TGTGCCAGCAGCGTGAGGTTTGAGCAGTTCTTC. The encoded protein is CASSVRFEQFF.

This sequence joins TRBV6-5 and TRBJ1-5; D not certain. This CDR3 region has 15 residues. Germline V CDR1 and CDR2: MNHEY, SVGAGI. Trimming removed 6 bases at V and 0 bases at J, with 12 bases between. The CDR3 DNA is TGTGCCAGCAGCCCCTTTTCGAGTAGCAATCAGCCCCAGCATTTT. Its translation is CASSPFSSSNQPQHF.